This T cell receptor (beta chain) was identified in a study of blood T cell repertoires in COVID-19. Libraries were prepared by immunoSEQ multiplex PCR; TCRdb keeps only in-frame clonotypes and omits some of them. This table has 110,000 or so clones, more than 65% appearing once. V gave up 0 bases and J gave up 2 bases, with 5 bases separating them. Germline CDR1 reads LGHDT; CDR2 reads YNNKEL (reference sequence). The CDR3 contains 15 residues. The genes are TRBV3-1 (or the pseudogene TRBV3-2) and TRBJ2-6, with a weak D call TRBD2 (5 bases). The source material was peripheral blood. This clonotype was obtained from a man between 45 and 60 years old with acute or convalescent COVID-19. The CDR3 region is CASSQEEAGANVLTF. The CDR3 DNA reads TGTGCCAGCAGCCAAGAGGAGGCTGGGGCCAACGTCCTGACTTTC.